One and the same sample provided the 20 T cell receptor beta chains below, sequenced in a study of long-term antiretroviral therapy in people with HIV. Sequencing relied on immunoSEQ assay v3.0, run at survey level. This table comes from immunoSEQ multiplex PCR, and its TCRdb copy is limited to in-frame clones, with some not included. In the table there are tens of thousands of clones, roughly 86% of which are singletons. Sample: unsorted PBMCs, taken 0.8 years after starting antiretroviral therapy. These TCRs come from a woman in her 30s with HIV.

The rearrangement links TRBV15 to TRBJ2-1; TRBD1 is a possible D gene (5 bases). The CDR3 is 14 residues long. CDR1 and CDR2 (germline): LNHNV, YYDKDF (reference sequence). V dropped 4 bases and J dropped 6 bases, with 13 bases sitting between them. CDR3 sequence reads: CATSTSRGLNEQFF. Here the CDR3 DNA reads TGTGCCACCAGCACATCAAGGGGCCTCAATGAGCAGTTCTTC.

The rearrangement links TRBV7-9 to TRBJ1-3; possibly TRBD1 for D (5 bases). This CDR3 has 14 amino acids. Germline-derived CDR1 and CDR2 are SEHNR and FQNEAQ (reference sequence). V was shortened by 5 bases and J by 0 bases, with 8 bases between the two germline ends. CDR3 bases: TGTGCCAGCAGCCCGACAGTCTCTGGAAACACCATATATTTT. Translation gives CASSPTVSGNTIYF.

V and J are TRBV5-6 and TRBJ2-2; D remains unclear. The CDR3 sequence is 14 residues long. From germline, CDR1 is SGHDT and CDR2 YYEEEE. Trimming cost V 6 bases and J 6 bases, with 15 bases left between them. In DNA, the CDR3 is TGTGCCAGCACTTTCCCAGGTCGGGCCGGGGAGCTGTTTTTT. It specifies CASTFPGRAGELFF.

The gene calls are TRBV19 and TRBJ2-1; D is ambiguous. The CDR3 sequence is 15 residues long. V was clipped by 0 bases and J by 5 bases, with 11 bases between them. Germline loops: CDR1 LNHDA, CDR2 SQIVND (reference sequence). CDR3 sequence: CASSIDADVNNEQFF. The CDR3 bases are TGTGCCAGTAGTATAGATGCGGACGTAAACAATGAGCAGTTCTTC.

This rearrangement joins TRBV25-1 to TRBJ1-1; D may be TRBD1 (5 bases). The CDR3 loop spans 12 amino acids. Germline V gene data show CDR1 as MGHDK and CDR2 as SYGVNS. V was trimmed by 8 bases and J by 4 bases, leaving 11 bases between them. The CDR3 spells CASLGGGTEAFF. CDR3 coding DNA: TGTGCCAGCCTTGGCGGGGGCACTGAAGCTTTCTTT.

The V and J genes are TRBV5-6 and TRBJ2-3; 7 bases align to TRBD2. The J segment lost 2 bases and the V segment lost 2 bases, leaving 5 bases of the junction unmatched. This CDR3 has 15 amino acids. The germline V gene encodes CDR1 SGHDT and CDR2 YYEEEE. The CDR3 spells CASSFGLAATDTQYF. As DNA, the CDR3 is TGTGCCAGCAGCTTCGGGCTAGCGGCCACAGATACGCAGTATTTT.

The rearrangement joins TRBV2 to TRBJ2-5; TRBD1 matches 10 bases. Per germline, CDR1 SNHLY and CDR2 FYNNEI. The V and J ends lost 6 bases and 3 bases, in that order; junction bases with no gene match: 1. This CDR3 contains 13 residues. CDR3 protein: CASRGTGEETQYF. Written as DNA, the CDR3 is TGTGCCAGCAGGGGGACAGGGGAAGAGACCCAGTACTTC.

The gene calls are TRBV12-5 and TRBJ2-3; 7 bases align to TRBD2. Germline CDR1 LGHNT, CDR2 FRNRAP. Trimming cost V 0 bases and J 3 bases; bases outside gene matches: 6. The length of the CDR3 is 16 residues. The CDR3 DNA follows: TGTGCTAGTGGTTTGGTACACACTAGCGTAACAGATACGCAGTATTTT. Its protein is CASGLVHTSVTDTQYF.

This sequence joins TRBV4-1 and TRBJ1-4; perhaps TRBD1 as D (5 bases). Germline V gene lookup returns CDR1 MGHRA and CDR2 YSYEKL. CDR3 length: 17 amino acids. V shed 4 bases and J shed 3 bases, with 18 bases lying between them. In DNA form, the CDR3 reads TGCGCCAGCAGCCGACCAAACCCGGACACTGCTAATGAAAAACTGTTTTTT. Translation gives CASSRPNPDTANEKLFF.

The chain links TRBV19 to TRBJ1-1, with D uncertain. V lost 8 bases, J lost 5 bases, and 12 bases lay in between. CDR3 length: 12 amino acids. Germline V gene sequence: CDR1 LNHDA, CDR2 SQIVND (reference sequence). Written as DNA, the CDR3 is TGTGCCAGTGCCAGTGGGTTGACTGAAGCTTTCTTT. Its protein is CASASGLTEAFF.

This clone is a singleton in its sample. The CDR3 loop reads CASSETGTTWRETQYF. CDR3 nucleotide sequence: TGTGCCAGCAGTGAGACGGGGACCACTTGGAGAGAGACCCAGTACTTC. The chain is built from TRBV2 and TRBJ2-5; either TRBD1 or TRBD2 may supply D (5 bases each). Trimming removed 3 bases from V and 4 bases from J, with 18 bases in between. CDR1 SNHLY and CDR2 FYNNEI come from the germline V gene. This CDR3 has 16 residues.

The chain recombines TRBV5-5 with TRBJ1-1; D is uncertain. CDR3 length: 14 amino acids. V shed 0 bases and J shed 0 bases, with 6 bases lying between them. CDR1 is SGHKS and CDR2 is YYEKEE in the germline V gene (reference sequence). This chain's CDR3 is CASSLAAMNTEAFF. DNA for the CDR3: TGTGCCAGCAGCTTGGCAGCCATGAACACTGAAGCTTTCTTT.

This clone was found once. V usage is TRBV18 and J usage is TRBJ1-3; D not certain. CDR1 and CDR2 (germline): KGHSH, LQKENI. The CDR3 is made up of 14 amino acids. V lost 4 bases and J 3 bases, leaving 10 bases between the germline ends. Written as DNA, the CDR3 is TGTGCCAGCTCACACGGGCTGGGTGGAAACACCATATATTTT. It is translated as CASSHGLGGNTIYF.

The chain couples TRBV27 to TRBJ1-1; TRBD1 matches at 9 bases. V lost 3 bases and J lost 0; bases outside the gene matches: 5. Germline CDR1 and CDR2: MNHEY and SMNVEV (reference sequence). This CDR3 comprises 16 residues. The CDR3 protein is CASSFSGTGLNTEAFF. The CDR3 DNA follows: TGTGCCAGCAGTTTTTCCGGGACAGGGTTGAACACTGAAGCTTTCTTT.

V gene TRBV27 combines with J gene TRBJ2-2; D gene unclear. The CDR3 consists of 14 residues. CDR1 MNHEY and CDR2 SMNVEV come from the germline V gene (reference sequence). The germline V and J ends were trimmed by 8 bases and 4 bases, with 14 bases remaining between them. CDR3 sequence (DNA): TGTGCCAGCTACAAGACGGCGAGCACCGGGGAGCTGTTTTTT. This codes for CASYKTASTGELFF.

The chain combines TRBV27 with TRBJ1-1, with 9 bases lining up with TRBD1. Trimming removed 6 bases from V and 5 bases from J; junction bases left unmatched: 7. CDR1 is MNHEY and CDR2 is SMNVEV in the germline V gene (reference sequence). CDR3 length: 14 residues. The CDR3, as DNA: TGTGCCAGCAGATTGAATGGACAGGGGACTGAAGCTTTCTTT. Translated: CASRLNGQGTEAFF.

This rearrangement joins TRBV7-2 to TRBJ2-3; 12 bases agree with TRBD2. The junction had 9 bases not matched to a gene; V was cut back by 4 bases and J by 1 base. Germline V gives CDR1 SGHTA, CDR2 FQGNSA. The CDR3 covers 18 residues. CDR3 DNA: TGTGCCAGCAGCTATACTAGCGGGGGGCTGGGCGGCACAGATACGCAGTATTTT. Protein sequence: CASSYTSGGLGGTDTQYF.

The J gene is TRBJ1-5, the V gene TRBV19; D unclear. V dropped 3 bases and J dropped 3 bases, with 3 bases sitting between them. The CDR3 is made up of 12 amino acids. Germline CDR1 reads LNHDA; CDR2 reads SQIVND (reference sequence). The CDR3 spells CASSINNQPQHF. CDR3 DNA sequence: TGTGCCAGTAGTATCAACAATCAGCCCCAGCATTTT.

This chain connects TRBV7-9 to TRBJ1-4; tentatively, D is TRBD1 (5 bases). This CDR3 is built from 14 residues. V shed 3 bases and J shed 5 bases, with 10 bases lying between them. Germline CDR1 and CDR2: SEHNR and FQNEAQ (reference sequence). The CDR3 bases are TGTGCCAGCAGCTTTGGCCAGGGCAATGAAAAACTGTTTTTT. Translation gives CASSFGQGNEKLFF. Supplemented by reference TRBV7-9 and TRBJ1-4, the full variable domain reads DTGVSQNPRHKITKRGQNVTFRCDPISEHNRLYWYRQTLGQGPEFLTYFQNEAQLEKSRLLSDRFSAERPKGSFSTLEIQRTEQGDSAMYLCASSFGQGNEKLFFGSGTQLSVL.

This clone was counted once. The rearrangement joins TRBV9 to TRBJ1-2; D gene uncertain. Trimming took 3 bases from V and 7 from J, leaving 4 bases between them. Germline lookup yields CDR1 SGDLS and CDR2 YYNGEE. This CDR3 has 10 amino acids. The CDR3 nucleotides read TGTGCCAGCAGCGGAAGTGGCTACACCTTC. Amino acid sequence: CASSGSGYTF.